These 28 T cell receptor beta chains were sequenced from one sample in a study of spatial heterogeneity in lung cancer. Via MiXCR, TCRdb re-called the 5' RACE reads, giving one row per CDR3 protein. The sample yields around 8,900 distinct CDR3 sequences, over 2.5% seen once. Stated time point: sample taken at primary tumor resection. The antigens of these receptors remain unknown. The study's findings and limits: Tumor mutation counts were tracked by expanded intratumoral alpha and beta TCR counts.

Here the sequenced sample was lung tumor tissue, taken at surgery. All receptors derive from a male donor with early-stage non-small cell lung cancer.

At least ten counts were recorded for this clonotype. The rearrangement links TRBV12-3 or TRBV12-4 to TRBJ1-1, with D perhaps matching TRBD1 (6 bases). The CDR3 spans 13 residues. Trimming took 2 bases from V and 8 from J, leaving 12 bases between them. CDR3 protein: CASSLSGALEAFF. The CDR3 DNA is TGTGCCAGCAGTTTATCAGGGGCCCTCGAAGCTTTCTTT.

In its sample, this clonotype is medium-sized. This rearrangement joins TRBV6-2 or TRBV6-3 to TRBJ2-4, with D unclear. The germline V gene has CDR1 MNHEY and CDR2 SVGEGT. V was pared by 8 bases and J by 5 bases, with 13 bases between. CDR3 size: 13 residues. The CDR3 region is CASSGEAENIQYF. The DNA of the CDR3 is TGTGCCAGCTCTGGAGAAGCAGAAAACATTCAGTACTTC.

This clonotype showed up many times. The CDR3 bases are TGTGCCATCAGTGAGTCGAGGGGCTCCAATCAGCCCCAGCATTTT. It encodes CAISESRGSNQPQHF. This rearrangement joins TRBV10-3 to TRBJ1-5, with a tentative D call TRBD1 (5 bases). V dropped 0 bases and J dropped 3 bases, with 9 bases sitting between them. There are 15 residues in the CDR3. Germline lookup yields CDR1 ENHRY and CDR2 SYGVKD.

This clonotype was detected many times. The chain combines TRBV7-9 with TRBJ2-3; D may be TRBD2 (5 bases). V shed 0 bases and J shed 3 bases, with 13 bases lying between them. This CDR3 spans 16 amino acids. Looked up from germline, CDR1 is SEHNR and CDR2 is FQNEAQ (reference sequence). The CDR3 loop is CASSLARGFWTDTQYF. The CDR3 bases are TGTGCCAGCAGCTTAGCGCGAGGGTTTTGGACAGATACGCAGTATTTT.

This clonotype was detected ten times or more. The J gene is TRBJ1-1, the V gene TRBV20-1; no clear D. Per germline, CDR1 DFQATT and CDR2 SNEGSKA (reference sequence). The length of the CDR3 is 14 residues. Trimming took 6 bases from V and 0 from J, leaving 14 bases between them. CDR3 region: CSAIAGSMNTEAFF. The CDR3 DNA is TGCAGTGCAATTGCGGGCAGTATGAACACTGAAGCTTTCTTT.

By frequency in the sample, this clonotype is medium-sized. The rearrangement links TRBV5-4 to TRBJ1-1; possible D gene TRBD1, 5 bases. V lost 5 bases, J lost 1 base, and 12 bases lay in between. There are 14 residues in the CDR3. Germline V lookup: CDR1 SGHNT, CDR2 YYREEE (reference sequence). The CDR3 here is CASRREGTNTEAFF. The DNA for the CDR3 is TGTGCCAGCAGAAGGGAGGGGACGAACACTGAAGCTTTCTTT.

By sample share, this clonotype is medium-sized. The V call is TRBV5-4, the J call TRBJ2-7; a possible D gene is TRBD1 (6 bases). Germline V gives CDR1 SGHNT, CDR2 YYREEE (reference sequence). V was shortened by 3 bases and J by 0 bases, with 13 bases between the two germline ends. The CDR3 loop spans 15 amino acids. The CDR3 nucleotides are TGTGCCAGCAGCTCCCCACAGGGAAGCTCCTACGAGCAGTACTTC. Protein: CASSSPQGSSYEQYF.

This clonotype was seen many times. J is TRBJ2-1 and V is TRBV28; 8 bases are a match to TRBD2. The V segment lost 2 bases and the J segment 0 bases; nucleotides outside the gene matches: 6. This CDR3 is built from 17 residues. CDR1 is MDHEN and CDR2 is SYDVKM in the germline V gene. Written as DNA, the CDR3 is TGTGCCAGCAGTTTAAACGGGGGGGCGAGCTCCTACAATGAGCAGTTCTTC. This sequence encodes CASSLNGGASSYNEQFF.

This clonotype is medium-sized by share. This chain joins TRBV20-1 and TRBJ1-5, with D hard to call. With 3 bases removed from V and 2 bases from J, the gap between germline ends came to 8 bases. The germline gives CDR1 DFQATT, CDR2 SNEGSKA (reference sequence). This CDR3 comprises 13 residues. CDR3 nucleotides: TGCAGTGCTAGGGTGGGCGGCAATCAGCCCCAGCATTTT. This sequence encodes CSARVGGNQPQHF.

At least ten counts were recorded for this clonotype. V and J are TRBV25-1 and TRBJ2-4, with TRBD2 matching 8 bases. Per the germline V gene, CDR1 is MGHDK and CDR2 is SYGVNS. The CDR3 consists of 14 residues. V trimming: 5 bases; J trimming: 5 bases; junction bases outside the gene matches: 5. The DNA of the CDR3 is TGTGCCAGCAGTCCGAGCGGGGGTGAAAACATTCAGTACTTC. Protein product: CASSPSGGENIQYF. Using reference TRBV25-1 and TRBJ2-4 for the parts outside the CDR3, the full variable domain is EADIYQTPRYLVIGTGKKITLECSQTMGHDKMYWYQQDPGMELHLIHYSYGVNSTEKGDLSSESTVSRIRTEHFPLTLESARPSHTSQYLCASSPSGGENIQYFGAGTRLSVL.

This clonotype was picked up many times. This chain connects TRBV28 to TRBJ1-2; D call uncertain. The CDR3 is 16 residues long. Germline V gene data show CDR1 as MDHEN and CDR2 as SYDVKM. Trimming took 4 bases from V and 0 from J, leaving 15 bases between them. CDR3 DNA: TGTGCCAGCAGTTCCGTCTACACAGATACTAACTATGGCTACACCTTC. It specifies CASSSVYTDTNYGYTF.

In this sample, this clonotype turned up a few times. The gene calls are TRBV4-2 and TRBJ1-4; the match to TRBD1 covers 8 bases. This CDR3 comprises 15 residues. J was trimmed by 5 bases and V by 1 base; bases with no gene match: 3. Germline CDR1 is LGHNA and CDR2 is YNFKEQ. CDR3 sequence (DNA): TGTGCCAGCAGCCAAGGGACAGGGATGAATGAAAAACTGTTTTTT. Its protein is CASSQGTGMNEKLFF.

This clonotype was detected many times. The J gene is TRBJ2-4, the V gene TRBV6-2 or TRBV6-3, with unresolved D. The CDR3 spans 17 residues. V was shortened by 1 base and J by 0 bases, with 13 bases between the two germline ends. CDR1 and CDR2 from the germline V gene are MNHEY and SVGEGT. This CDR3 is CASSYLDLVIAKNIQYF. CDR3 bases: TGTGCCAGCAGTTACTTGGACCTCGTGATAGCCAAAAACATTCAGTACTTC.

This clonotype showed up many times. The chain uses TRBV9 and TRBJ2-1; D may correspond to TRBD1 or TRBD2 (5 bases each). The CDR3 contains 13 residues. V dropped 4 bases and J dropped 4 bases, with 9 bases sitting between them. Germline V gene data show CDR1 as SGDLS and CDR2 as YYNGEE. CDR3 nucleotide sequence: TGTGCCAGCAGCTCCGGGACGTACAATGAGCAGTTCTTC. It translates to CASSSGTYNEQFF.

This clonotype has ten or more counts. The V gene is TRBV29-1, the J gene TRBJ2-7, with D possibly TRBD1 on 6 matching bases. The V end was cut by 7 bases, the J end by 1 base, with 14 bases between. Germline CDR1 reads SQVTM; CDR2 reads ANQGSEA. CDR3 size: 13 residues. The CDR3 nucleotides read TGCAGCGCCCGGACAGTTTATTCCTACGAGCAGTACTTC. It codes for CSARTVYSYEQYF.

This clonotype was recorded many times. The rearrangement joins TRBV20-1 to TRBJ1-5, with D hard to call. CDR1 and CDR2 from the germline V gene are DFQATT and SNEGSKA (reference sequence). The CDR3 length is 15 residues. V lost 1 base, J lost 2 bases, and 12 bases lay in between. The CDR3: CSARADAIGNQPQHF. CDR3 coding DNA: TGCAGTGCTAGAGCCGACGCAATAGGCAATCAGCCCCAGCATTTT.

This clonotype appeared many times. The rearrangement uses TRBV20-1 and TRBJ2-2; TRBD2 matches 10 bases. CDR1 is DFQATT and CDR2 is SNEGSKA in the germline V gene (reference sequence). The CDR3 has 13 residues. Losses at the gene ends were 6 bases for V and 4 bases for J; bases not matched to a gene: 2. CDR3 region: CSARLAGTGELFF. CDR3 DNA: TGCAGTGCCAGACTAGCGGGCACCGGGGAGCTGTTTTTT.

This clonotype is categorized as medium-sized. This rearrangement joins TRBV5-4 to TRBJ1-2; D gene uncertain. The CDR3 contains 17 residues. Deletions cut 3 bases from V and 0 bases from J, with 18 bases between. Germline CDR1 reads SGHNT; CDR2 reads YYREEE (reference sequence). The CDR3 spells CASSSSQSGRANYGYTF. In DNA form, the CDR3 reads TGTGCCAGCAGCTCTAGCCAATCGGGCCGAGCTAACTATGGCTACACCTTC.

In this sample, this clonotype is medium-sized. The chain couples TRBV7-2 to TRBJ2-1; maybe TRBD2 (6 bases). The CDR3 spans 13 residues. V was cut by 0 bases and J by 15 bases, with 15 bases left in between. In germline, CDR1 is SGHTA, CDR2 FQGNSA. The CDR3 protein is CASSLALRTSPFF. The CDR3 nucleotides read TGTGCCAGCAGCTTAGCGCTTCGTACTAGCCCGTTCTTC.

This clonotype came up many times. The CDR3 sequence is CASSAQGNTEAFF. CDR3 DNA sequence: TGCGCCAGCAGCGCCCAGGGGAACACTGAAGCTTTCTTT. This sequence joins TRBV5-1 and TRBJ1-1; perhaps TRBD1 as D (5 bases). Trimming pared 4 bases from V and 1 base from J, leaving 8 bases between. Germline CDR1 and CDR2: SGHRS and YFSETQ. CDR3 length: 13 residues.

This clonotype was seen many times. The chain employs TRBV20-1 and TRBJ1-5; D is unresolved. The CDR3 totals 13 residues. Trimming cost V 2 bases and J 5 bases, with 10 bases left between them. Germline CDR1 is DFQATT and CDR2 is SNEGSKA (reference sequence). The CDR3 spells CSARKGIDQPQHF. Here the CDR3 DNA reads TGCAGTGCTAGAAAAGGGATTGATCAGCCCCAGCATTTT.

This clonotype has at least ten counts. The rearrangement joins TRBV20-1 to TRBJ2-3; weak D call: TRBD2 (5 bases). V was clipped by 1 base and J by 4 bases, with 12 bases between them. CDR1 and CDR2 from the germline V gene are DFQATT and SNEGSKA (reference sequence). The CDR3 sequence is 14 residues long. The CDR3 protein is CSARVAGRPDTQYF. CDR3 coding DNA: TGCAGTGCTAGAGTTGCGGGTCGGCCAGATACGCAGTATTTT.

Ten or more counts support this clonotype. The chain joins TRBV7-9 to TRBJ2-3, with TRBD1 matching over 9 bases. This CDR3 spans 15 amino acids. Germline CDR1 is SEHNR and CDR2 is FQNEAQ (reference sequence). V gave up 0 bases and J gave up 3 bases; unmatched junction bases: 1. DNA of the CDR3: TGTGCCAGCAGCTTAGCTGGACAGGGGACAGATACGCAGTATTTT. Translation gives CASSLAGQGTDTQYF.

This chain uses TRBV6-5 with TRBJ1-6; no clear D. The CDR3 has 17 residues. Germline values: CDR1 MNHEY, CDR2 SVGAGI. The germline V and J ends were trimmed by 0 bases and 4 bases, with 13 bases remaining between them. Written as DNA, the CDR3 is TGTGCCAGCAGTTACTCGGGCAGCGCACGGTATAATTCACCCCTCCACTTT. This encodes CASSYSGSARYNSPLHF.

On this clonotype itself: A much more abundant neighbour one base away suggests this may be a read error. This sequence joins TRBV5-1 and TRBJ1-1; possible D gene TRBD1, 5 bases. CDR1 SGHRS and CDR2 YFSETQ come from the germline V gene. The CDR3 has 20 residues. CDR3 DNA: TGCGCCAGAAGCTCGAGTGACCTTCGGGGGGTTGTGAGGGAGGGCACTGAAGCTTTCTTT. It translates to CARSSSDLRGVVREGTEAFF.

The sample holds many counts of this clonotype. J is TRBJ2-3 and V is TRBV2; D gene uncertain. Germline CDR1 reads SNHLY; CDR2 reads FYNNEI. Trimming pared 5 bases from V and 0 bases from J, leaving 9 bases between. The CDR3 loop spans 14 amino acids. The CDR3 DNA follows: TGTGCCAGCAGTCCGGACGCTAGCACAGATACGCAGTATTTT. This gives the protein CASSPDASTDTQYF.

The table lists this clonotype with many counts. The chain carries TRBV2 and TRBJ2-2, with 8 bases aligning to TRBD1. The J segment lost 5 bases and the V segment lost 4 bases, leaving 6 bases of the junction unmatched. The CDR3 sequence is 15 residues long. Germline CDR1 and CDR2: SNHLY and FYNNEI. Here the CDR3 reads CASSALDRATGELFF. The CDR3 region has the DNA TGTGCCAGCAGTGCTCTGGACAGGGCAACCGGGGAGCTGTTTTTT.

The sample holds many counts of this clonotype. The chain couples TRBV25-1 to TRBJ2-7, with 7 nucleotides matching TRBD1. The CDR3 loop spans 13 amino acids. Germline CDR1 MGHDK, CDR2 SYGVNS. The V gene end was trimmed by 5 bases and the J gene end by 2 bases; junction bases not matched to a gene: 3. This CDR3 reads CASSLDRTYEQYF. CDR3 in DNA: TGTGCCAGCAGTCTGGACAGGACCTACGAGCAGTACTTC.